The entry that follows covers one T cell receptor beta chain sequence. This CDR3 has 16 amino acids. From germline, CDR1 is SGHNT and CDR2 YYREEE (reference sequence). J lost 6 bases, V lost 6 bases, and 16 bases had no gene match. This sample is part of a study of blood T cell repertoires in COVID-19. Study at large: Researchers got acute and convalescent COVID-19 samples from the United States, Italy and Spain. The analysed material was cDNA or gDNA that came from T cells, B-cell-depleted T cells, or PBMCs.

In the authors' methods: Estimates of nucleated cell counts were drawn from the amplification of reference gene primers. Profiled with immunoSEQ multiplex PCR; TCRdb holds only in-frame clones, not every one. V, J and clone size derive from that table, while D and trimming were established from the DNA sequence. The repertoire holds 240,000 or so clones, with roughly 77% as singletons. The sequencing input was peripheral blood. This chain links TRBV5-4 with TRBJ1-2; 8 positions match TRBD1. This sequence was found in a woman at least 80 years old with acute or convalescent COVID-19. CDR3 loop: CASNQGQQGDVDGYTF. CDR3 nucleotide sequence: TGTGCCAGCAACCAAGGGCAACAGGGGGACGTGGATGGCTACACCTTC.